The next 29 T cell receptor beta chains were all read from a single sample in a study of blood T cell repertoires in COVID-19 (dated by TCRdb to about 2020). The library was obtained by the immunoSEQ multiplex PCR assay. TCRdb limited this immuneACCESS table to in-frame rearrangements with V and J called. A share of clones is missing; checked studies link under half to unresolved V genes, and the rest is unexplained. This sample has 50,000 to 75,000 clones in its table, and around four fifths of those were observed once. The ten most abundant clones make up 13% to 15% of the sample. Sequencing input: peripheral blood. The receptors here all came from a man between 60 and 75 years old with COVID-19, enrolled during active disease.

The CDR3 nucleotides read TGTGCCAGCTCCAGGGGGGCGGCGAGGGGCAATCAGCCCCAGCATTTT. It codes for CASSRGAARGNQPQHF. This rearrangement joins TRBV2 to TRBJ1-5; TRBD1 agrees at 7 bases. Germline values: CDR1 SNHLY, CDR2 FYNNEI. The trim removed 8 bases at V and 2 bases at J, leaving 12 bases unmatched. The CDR3 totals 16 residues.

The chain has TRBV6-5 and TRBJ2-6; the D gene is possibly TRBD1 (5 bases). This CDR3 has 15 residues. V was trimmed by 8 bases and J by 4 bases, leaving 15 bases between them. Germline CDR1 reads MNHEY; CDR2 reads SVGAGI. The CDR3 reads CASSQGREGANVLTF. The CDR3 DNA reads as TGTGCCAGCTCCCAGGGCCGAGAAGGGGCCAACGTCCTGACTTTC.

This clone showed up just once. The genes are TRBV5-1 and TRBJ2-2, with 9 bases that match TRBD2. This CDR3 is built from 17 residues. V lost 3 bases, J lost 9 bases, and 15 bases stayed unmatched. Germline CDR1 and CDR2: SGHRS and YFSETQ. The CDR3 loop reads CASSSPPTSGGRRELFF. The CDR3 DNA reads as TGCGCCAGCAGCTCCCCTCCAACGAGCGGGGGGAGACGGGAGCTGTTTTTT.

The chain has TRBV24-1 and TRBJ2-2; 8 bases are a match to TRBD1. The germline V gene encodes CDR1 KGHDR and CDR2 SFDVKD. The CDR3 has 14 amino acids. J lost 4 bases, V lost 9 bases, and 6 bases had no gene match. The DNA for the CDR3 is TGTGCCACCGGGCAGCAGGGGGCCACCGGGGAGCTGTTTTTT. Amino acid sequence: CATGQQGATGELFF.

CDR3 DNA sequence: TGTGCCAGCAGGATGAGGCCACAGGGTTGGGACGGCTACACCTTC. This translates into CASRMRPQGWDGYTF. The J gene is TRBJ1-2, the V gene TRBV27, with D perhaps matching TRBD1 (6 bases). Trimming took off 6 bases at V and 8 bases at J, with 22 bases between the two ends. CDR1 is MNHEY and CDR2 is SMNVEV in the germline V gene (reference sequence). The CDR3 runs 15 residues.

The chain is built from TRBV12-5 and TRBJ1-4, with 11 bases fitting TRBD1. CDR3 length: 16 residues. V was pared by 1 base and J by 7 bases, with 5 bases of the junction left unmatched. The germline gives CDR1 LGHNT, CDR2 FRNRAP. The CDR3 spells CASGLGTGTGGEKLFF. The CDR3 region has the DNA TGTGCTAGTGGTTTGGGGACCGGGACAGGGGGTGAAAAACTGTTTTTT.

The chain employs TRBV9 and TRBJ2-3; 9 positions agree with TRBD2. CDR1 is SGDLS and CDR2 is YYNGEE in the germline V gene. V dropped 4 bases and J dropped 2; count of bases not matched to a gene: 8. The CDR3 totals 16 residues. As DNA, the CDR3 is TGTGCCAGCAGCCTCGGACTAGCGACGTACACAGATACGCAGTATTTT. It codes for CASSLGLATYTDTQYF.

This sequence joins TRBV9 and TRBJ1-6; the D gene is possibly TRBD1 (6 bases). With 6 bases removed from V and 7 bases from J, the gap between germline ends came to 11 bases. This CDR3 is 13 amino acids long. CDR1 is SGDLS, CDR2 YYNGEE, per germline. The CDR3 loop reads CASTAGDNSPLHF. The CDR3 region has the DNA TGTGCCAGCACCGCAGGGGACAATTCACCCCTCCACTTT.

This clone occurred once. The J gene is TRBJ1-3, the V gene TRBV19; 7 nucleotides line up with TRBD1. This CDR3 spans 15 amino acids. The germline V gene has CDR1 LNHDA and CDR2 SQIVND (reference sequence). V lost 7 bases, J lost 0 bases, and 6 bases stayed unmatched. The CDR3 DNA reads TGTGCCAGTACCCCATGGGACAGCTCTGGAAACACCATATATTTT. Encoded protein: CASTPWDSSGNTIYF.

The CDR3 bases are TGCGCCAGCAGCCACCTGGGCGGGGGGGCCTACAATGAGCAGTTCTTC. Protein: CASSHLGGGAYNEQFF. The chain carries TRBV4-1 and TRBJ2-1, with 9 bases matching TRBD2. The germline gives CDR1 MGHRA, CDR2 YSYEKL. The junction had 5 bases not matched to a gene; V was cut back by 3 bases and J by 2 bases. The CDR3 contains 16 residues.

This clone has a handful of counts. The chain carries TRBV19 and TRBJ1-2, with TRBD1 matching 10 bases. Germline values: CDR1 LNHDA, CDR2 SQIVND (reference sequence). This CDR3 has 16 residues. V lost 4 bases and J lost 4; bases outside the gene matches: 9. The CDR3 region has the DNA TGTGCCAGTAGTACTCCCCGGACAGGGGGACTCTATGGCTACACCTTC. It yields the protein CASSTPRTGGLYGYTF.

The table lists this clone with a count of one. This chain joins TRBV6-5 and TRBJ2-7, with TRBD2 identical over 8 bases. The CDR3 is 14 residues long. Germline V lookup: CDR1 MNHEY, CDR2 SVGAGI. The V and J ends lost 4 bases and 1 base, in that order; junction bases with no gene match: 3. In nucleotides, the CDR3 is TGTGCCAGCAGTTTCCGGGGGGGGTCCTACGAGCAGTACTTC. Translated: CASSFRGGSYEQYF.

This clone was detected once. V and J are TRBV19 and TRBJ2-5, with 10 bases that match TRBD1. Germline CDR1 reads LNHDA; CDR2 reads SQIVND (reference sequence). The CDR3 consists of 15 residues. Trimming at V came to 5 bases and at J to 4 bases, leaving 7 bases not matched to a gene. The CDR3 DNA reads as TGTGCCAGTAGTCTCAACCGGGACAGGGGAGAGACCCAGTACTTC. Amino acid sequence: CASSLNRDRGETQYF.

The chain has TRBV10-1 and TRBJ1-3; D perhaps matches TRBD1 (6 bases). Germline CDR1 is WNHNN and CDR2 is SYGVQD (reference sequence). CDR3 length: 14 residues. The V and J ends lost 4 bases and 1 base respectively, with 8 bases between them. CDR3 DNA: TGCGCCAGCAGTGGAGGGGGATCTGGAAACACCATATATTTT. Amino acids: CASSGGGSGNTIYF.

V gene TRBV30 combines with J gene TRBJ1-2, with 9 positions matching TRBD1. With V trimmed by 2 bases and J by 8 bases, 9 bases remained unmatched. The CDR3 loop spans 14 amino acids. CDR1 is GTSNPN and CDR2 is SVGIG in the germline V gene (reference sequence). This CDR3 is CAWSLRDRARGYTF. CDR3 nucleotides: TGTGCCTGGAGTTTGAGGGACAGGGCTCGGGGCTACACCTTC.

There are a few counts of this clone. The rearrangement uses TRBV24-1 and TRBJ2-1, with 7 bases aligning to TRBD1. With 3 bases clipped from V and 3 bases from J, the junction kept 22 bases outside the gene matches. This CDR3 comprises 21 residues. The V gene's germline CDR1 is KGHDR and CDR2 SFDVKD. The DNA for the CDR3 is TGTGCCACCAGTGATCCGATAAAAAACGTCAACCGGGACAGCTACTACAATGAGCAGTTCTTC. It encodes CATSDPIKNVNRDSYYNEQFF.

The V gene is TRBV13, the J gene TRBJ2-2; no definite D call. This CDR3 comprises 11 residues. Germline lookup yields CDR1 PRHDT and CDR2 FYEKMQ (reference sequence). The V end was cut by 5 bases, the J end by 4 bases, with 2 bases between. The CDR3 is CASSRTGELFF. The CDR3 coding sequence is TGTGCCAGCAGCCGCACCGGGGAGCTGTTTTTT. Complete variable domain (other parts from reference TRBV13 and TRBJ2-2): AAGVIQSPRHLIKEKRETATLKCYPIPRHDTVYWYQQGPGQDPQFLISFYEKMQSDKGSIPDRFSAQQFSDYHSELNMSSLELGDSALYFCASSRTGELFFGEGSRLTVL.

The chain has TRBV19 and TRBJ2-4; tentative D call: TRBD1 (5 bases). The CDR3 is 17 amino acids. V lost 1 base and J lost 2, with 15 bases in between. The V gene's germline CDR1 is LNHDA and CDR2 SQIVND (reference sequence). CDR3 sequence: CASSIGQGRLSKNIQYF. CDR3 DNA: TGTGCCAGTAGTATAGGCCAGGGAAGGTTGTCCAAAAACATTCAGTACTTC. The variable domain in full, with the rest retrieved from reference TRBV19 and TRBJ2-4, is DGGITQSPKYLFRKEGQNVTLSCEQNLNHDAMYWYRQDPGQGLRLIYYSQIVNDFQKGDIAEGYSVSREKKESFPLTVTSAQKNPTAFYLCASSIGQGRLSKNIQYFGAGTRLSVL.

V usage is TRBV18 and J usage is TRBJ1-2; no firm D call. The CDR3 runs to 16 residues. Germline assignment: CDR1 KGHSH and CDR2 LQKENI. Trimming shortened V by 0 bases and J by 4 bases, and 15 bases separated the two germline ends. This CDR3 reads CASSPPGSQAIYGYTF. The CDR3 nucleotides read TGTGCCAGCTCACCACCAGGGAGTCAGGCGATCTATGGCTACACCTTC.

The CDR3 coding sequence is TGTGCCAGCAGCCAGGACAGGGATGAAAAACTGTTTTTT. It encodes CASSQDRDEKLFF. V is TRBV2 and J is TRBJ1-4; 8 bases map to TRBD1. From germline, CDR1 is SNHLY and CDR2 FYNNEI. The junction had 3 bases not matched to a gene; V was cut back by 6 bases and J by 6 bases. This CDR3 has 13 amino acids.

The rearrangement uses TRBV5-1 and TRBJ2-1; perhaps TRBD1 as D (5 bases). V was pared by 0 bases and J by 1 base, with 5 bases between. The CDR3 totals 14 residues. CDR1 is SGHRS and CDR2 is YFSETQ in the germline V gene. The CDR3 region has the DNA TGCGCCAGCAGCTTGGGGACATCCTACAATGAGCAGTTCTTC. This encodes CASSLGTSYNEQFF.

This clone was observed a single time. This chain links TRBV4-1 with TRBJ1-4; weak D call: TRBD1 (6 bases). The ends were cut back, 0 bases at V and 14 bases at J, with 7 bases in the middle. Germline CDR1 and CDR2: MGHRA and YSYEKL. The CDR3 contains 11 residues. In nucleotides, the CDR3 is TGCGCCAGCAGCCAAGATGGGGGCCTGTTTTTT. As protein: CASSQDGGLFF.

The chain uses TRBV3-1 (or the pseudogene TRBV3-2) and TRBJ1-2; 9 bases match TRBD1. The CDR3 spans 15 residues. V shed 2 bases, J shed 8 bases, and the junction held 9 bases outside the gene matches. Germline values: CDR1 LGHDT, CDR2 YNNKEL (reference sequence). The CDR3 DNA reads as TGTGCCAGCAGCCAACAATTCGGGACAGGGCGAGGCTACACCTTC. Protein: CASSQQFGTGRGYTF.

The chain links TRBV5-1 to TRBJ1-2, with 8 bases lining up with TRBD1. Germline V gene sequence: CDR1 SGHRS, CDR2 YFSETQ. The length of the CDR3 is 14 residues. Germline trimming cut 0 bases from V and 6 bases from J; bases unmatched to any gene: 4. The CDR3 DNA sequence: TGCGCCAGCAGCTTGGTACAGGGGGAGGATGGCTACACCTTC. This gives the protein CASSLVQGEDGYTF.

The V gene is TRBV5-1, the J gene TRBJ2-5; 10 bases align to TRBD2. Germline assignment: CDR1 SGHRS and CDR2 YFSETQ. V was pared by 0 bases and J by 4 bases, with 9 bases of the junction left unmatched. The CDR3 extends over 17 amino acids. The CDR3 region is CASSLEGGTSVRETQYF. CDR3 in DNA: TGCGCCAGCAGCTTGGAAGGTGGGACTAGCGTGCGAGAGACCCAGTACTTC.

The V gene is TRBV28, the J gene TRBJ2-1; 7 bases map to TRBD2. With V trimmed by 5 bases and J by 4 bases, 5 bases remained unmatched. This CDR3 region has 14 residues. Germline CDR1 and CDR2: MDHEN and SYDVKM. CDR3: CASSPTSPYNEQFF. DNA for the CDR3: TGTGCCAGCAGTCCGACTAGCCCATACAATGAGCAGTTCTTC.

The chain has TRBV27 and TRBJ2-7; the match to TRBD1 covers 7 bases. The germline CDR1 and CDR2 sequences are MNHEY and SMNVEV (reference sequence). V dropped 3 bases and J dropped 3; count of bases not matched to a gene: 5. This CDR3 has 14 residues. Here the CDR3 reads CASSFGTECYEQYF. In DNA, the CDR3 is TGTGCCAGCAGTTTCGGGACAGAGTGCTACGAGCAGTACTTC.

This clone has just one count. The genes are TRBV4-2 and TRBJ2-4; TRBD2 matches at 7 bases. This CDR3 contains 16 residues. J lost 8 bases, V lost 0 bases, and 10 bases had no gene match. Germline V CDR1 and CDR2: LGHNA, YNFKEQ. This chain's CDR3 is CASSQERWGGIDIQYF. CDR3 bases: TGTGCCAGCAGCCAAGAAAGATGGGGGGGTATTGACATTCAGTACTTC.

The rearrangement uses TRBV4-1 and TRBJ2-1; TRBD2 matches 7 bases. With V trimmed by 1 base and J by 8 bases, 5 bases remained unmatched. From germline, CDR1 is MGHRA and CDR2 YSYEKL. The CDR3 covers 14 residues. In DNA form, the CDR3 reads TGCGCCAGCAGCCAAGCGCCGGGGAGGGATGAGCAGTTCTTC. It codes for CASSQAPGRDEQFF.